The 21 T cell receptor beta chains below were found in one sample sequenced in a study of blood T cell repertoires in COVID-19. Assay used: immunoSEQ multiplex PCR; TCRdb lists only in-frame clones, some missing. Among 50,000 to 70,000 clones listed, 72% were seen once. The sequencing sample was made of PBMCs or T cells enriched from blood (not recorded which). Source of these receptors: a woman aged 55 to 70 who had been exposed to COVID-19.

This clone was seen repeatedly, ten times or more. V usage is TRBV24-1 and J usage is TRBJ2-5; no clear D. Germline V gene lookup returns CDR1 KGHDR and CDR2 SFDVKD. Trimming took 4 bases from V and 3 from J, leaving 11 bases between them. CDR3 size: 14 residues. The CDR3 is CATSEPGPKETQYF. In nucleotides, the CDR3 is TGTGCCACCAGTGAGCCGGGTCCCAAAGAGACCCAGTACTTC.

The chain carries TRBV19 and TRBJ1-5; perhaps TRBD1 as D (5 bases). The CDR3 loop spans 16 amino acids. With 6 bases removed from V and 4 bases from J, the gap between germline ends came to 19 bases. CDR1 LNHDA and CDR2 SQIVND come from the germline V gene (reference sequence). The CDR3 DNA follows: TGTGCCAGTAGGGACCAGGGACTTTCAGCAAATCAGCCCCAGCATTTT. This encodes CASRDQGLSANQPQHF.

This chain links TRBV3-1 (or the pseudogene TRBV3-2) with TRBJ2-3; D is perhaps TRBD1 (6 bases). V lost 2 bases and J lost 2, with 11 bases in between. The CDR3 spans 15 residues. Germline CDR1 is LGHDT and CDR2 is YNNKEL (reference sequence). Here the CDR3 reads CASSQRSGATDTQYF. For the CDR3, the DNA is TGTGCCAGCAGCCAAAGGTCAGGGGCCACAGATACGCAGTATTTT.

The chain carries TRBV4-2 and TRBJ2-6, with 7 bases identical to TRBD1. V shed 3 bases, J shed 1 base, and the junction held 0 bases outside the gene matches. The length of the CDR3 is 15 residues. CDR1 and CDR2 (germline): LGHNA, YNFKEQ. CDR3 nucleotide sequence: TGTGCCAGCAGCCAGACAGGGTCTGGGGCCAACGTCCTGACTTTC. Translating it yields CASSQTGSGANVLTF.

Here the CDR3 reads CASSNRSLSKAFF. CDR3 bases: TGTGCCAGTAGTAACAGAAGTCTCTCTAAAGCTTTCTTT. The genes are TRBV19 and TRBJ1-1, with D unresolved. The CDR3 loop spans 13 amino acids. Germline CDR1 is LNHDA and CDR2 is SQIVND (reference sequence). V lost 4 bases to trimming and J lost 9 bases, with 15 bases between them.

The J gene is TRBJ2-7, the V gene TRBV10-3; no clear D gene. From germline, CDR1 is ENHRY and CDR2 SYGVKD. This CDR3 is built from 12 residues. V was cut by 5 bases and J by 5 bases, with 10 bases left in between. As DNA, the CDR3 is TGTGCCATCAGTTCTAGAGCGAACGAGCAGTACTTC. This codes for CAISSRANEQYF.

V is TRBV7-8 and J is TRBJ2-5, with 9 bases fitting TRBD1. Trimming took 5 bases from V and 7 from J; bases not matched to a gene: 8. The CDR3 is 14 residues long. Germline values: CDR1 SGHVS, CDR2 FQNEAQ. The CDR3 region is CASSPKTGGGTQYF. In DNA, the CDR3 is TGTGCCAGCAGCCCGAAGACAGGGGGGGGGACCCAGTACTTC.

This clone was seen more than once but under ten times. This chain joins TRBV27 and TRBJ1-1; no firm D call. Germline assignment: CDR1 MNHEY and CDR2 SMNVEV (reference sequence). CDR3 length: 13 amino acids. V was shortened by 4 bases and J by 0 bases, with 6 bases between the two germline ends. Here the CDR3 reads CASSSLLNTEAFF. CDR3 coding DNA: TGTGCCAGCAGTTCCCTTTTGAACACTGAAGCTTTCTTT.

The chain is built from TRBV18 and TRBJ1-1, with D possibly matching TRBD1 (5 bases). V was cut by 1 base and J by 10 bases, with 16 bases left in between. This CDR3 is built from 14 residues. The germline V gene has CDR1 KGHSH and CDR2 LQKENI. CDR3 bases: TGTGCCAGCTCACCACTTGGGCAGGGTAGCTCAGCTTTCTTT. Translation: CASSPLGQGSSAFF.

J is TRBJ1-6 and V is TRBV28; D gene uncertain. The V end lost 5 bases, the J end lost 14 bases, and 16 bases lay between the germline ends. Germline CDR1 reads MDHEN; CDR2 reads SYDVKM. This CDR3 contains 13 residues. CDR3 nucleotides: TGTGCCAGCAGTCAACCCCCCCGTGGCACCCTCCACTTT. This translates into CASSQPPRGTLHF.

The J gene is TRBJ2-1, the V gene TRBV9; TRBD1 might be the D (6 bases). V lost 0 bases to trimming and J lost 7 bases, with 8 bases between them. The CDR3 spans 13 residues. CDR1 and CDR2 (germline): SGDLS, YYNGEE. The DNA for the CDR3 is TGTGCCAGCAGCGTAGTGCAGGGGAATGAGCAGTTCTTC. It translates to CASSVVQGNEQFF.

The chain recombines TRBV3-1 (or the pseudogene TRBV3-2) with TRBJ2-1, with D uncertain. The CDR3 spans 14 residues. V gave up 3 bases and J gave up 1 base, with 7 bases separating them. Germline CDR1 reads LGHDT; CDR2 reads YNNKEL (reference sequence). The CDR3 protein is CASSQSASYNEQFF. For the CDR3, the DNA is TGTGCCAGCAGCCAGAGCGCATCCTACAATGAGCAGTTCTTC.

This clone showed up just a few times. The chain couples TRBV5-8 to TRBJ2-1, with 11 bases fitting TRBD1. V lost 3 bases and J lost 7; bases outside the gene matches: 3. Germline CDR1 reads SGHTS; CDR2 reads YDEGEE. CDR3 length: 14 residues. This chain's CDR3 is CASSWDRGFNEQFF. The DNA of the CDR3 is TGTGCCAGCAGCTGGGACAGGGGGTTTAATGAGCAGTTCTTC.

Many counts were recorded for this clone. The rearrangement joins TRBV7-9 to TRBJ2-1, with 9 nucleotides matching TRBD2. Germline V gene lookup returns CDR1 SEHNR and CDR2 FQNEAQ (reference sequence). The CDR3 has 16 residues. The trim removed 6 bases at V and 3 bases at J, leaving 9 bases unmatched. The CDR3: CASSHSLAGNYNEQFF. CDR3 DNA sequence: TGTGCCAGCAGTCATAGTCTAGCGGGAAACTACAATGAGCAGTTCTTC. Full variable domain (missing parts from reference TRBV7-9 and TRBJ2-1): DTGVSQNPRHKITKRGQNVTFRCDPISEHNRLYWYRQTLGQGPEFLTYFQNEAQLEKSRLLSDRFSAERPKGSFSTLEIQRTEQGDSAMYLCASSHSLAGNYNEQFFGPGTRLTVL.

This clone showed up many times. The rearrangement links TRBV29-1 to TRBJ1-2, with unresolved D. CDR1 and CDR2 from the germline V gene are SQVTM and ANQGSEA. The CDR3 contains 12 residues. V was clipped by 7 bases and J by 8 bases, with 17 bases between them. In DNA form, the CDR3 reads TGCAGCGCTACCTCGCGGGTGGGGGGCTACACCTTC. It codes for CSATSRVGGYTF.

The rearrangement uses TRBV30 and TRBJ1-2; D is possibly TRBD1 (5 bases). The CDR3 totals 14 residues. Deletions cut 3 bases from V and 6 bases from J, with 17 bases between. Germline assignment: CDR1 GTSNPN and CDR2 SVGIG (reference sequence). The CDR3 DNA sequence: TGTGCCTGGAGGTGGGGACGGGGAGGGGATGGCTACACCTTC. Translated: CAWRWGRGGDGYTF.

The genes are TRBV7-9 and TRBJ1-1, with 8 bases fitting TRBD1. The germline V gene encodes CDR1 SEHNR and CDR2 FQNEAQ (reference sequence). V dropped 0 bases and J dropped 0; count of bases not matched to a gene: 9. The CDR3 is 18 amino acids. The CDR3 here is CASSLAQTGAGMNTEAFF. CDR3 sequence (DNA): TGTGCCAGCAGCTTAGCGCAGACAGGGGCTGGGATGAACACTGAAGCTTTCTTT.

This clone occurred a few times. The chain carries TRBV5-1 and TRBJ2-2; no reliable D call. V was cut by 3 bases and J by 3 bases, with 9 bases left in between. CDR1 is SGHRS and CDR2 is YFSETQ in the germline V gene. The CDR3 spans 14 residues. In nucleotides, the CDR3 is TGCGCCAGCAGCTCAGAGGCCTACACCGGGGAGCTGTTTTTT. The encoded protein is CASSSEAYTGELFF. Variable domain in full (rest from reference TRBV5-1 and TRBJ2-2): KAGVTQTPRYLIKTRGQQVTLSCSPISGHRSVSWYQQTPGQGLQFLFEYFSETQRNKGNFPGRFSGRQFSNSRSEMNVSTLELGDSALYLCASSSEAYTGELFFGEGSRLTVL.

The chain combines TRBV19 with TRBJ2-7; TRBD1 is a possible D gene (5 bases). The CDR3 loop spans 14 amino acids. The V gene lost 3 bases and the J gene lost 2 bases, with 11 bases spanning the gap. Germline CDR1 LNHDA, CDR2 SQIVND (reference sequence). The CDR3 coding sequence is TGTGCCAGTAGTATTACGACAGCAGCCTACGAGCAGTACTTC. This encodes CASSITTAAYEQYF.

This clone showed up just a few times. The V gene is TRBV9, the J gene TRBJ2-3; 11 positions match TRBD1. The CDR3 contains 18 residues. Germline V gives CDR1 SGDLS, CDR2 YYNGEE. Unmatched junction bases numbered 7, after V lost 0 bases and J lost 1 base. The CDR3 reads CASSVATRTGGGTDTQYF. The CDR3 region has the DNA TGTGCCAGCAGCGTAGCTACCCGGACAGGGGGCGGCACAGATACGCAGTATTTT.

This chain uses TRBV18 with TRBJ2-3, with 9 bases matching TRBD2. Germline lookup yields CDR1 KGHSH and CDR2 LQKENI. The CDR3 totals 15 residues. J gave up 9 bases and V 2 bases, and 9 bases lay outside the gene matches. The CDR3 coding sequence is TGTGCCAGCTCACCAGGCGGGGGGGCCTCTAGGACGCAGTATTTT. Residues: CASSPGGGASRTQYF.